This T cell receptor (beta chain) was identified in a study of shared clonotypes between healthy human individuals. The CDR3 is 15 amino acids. The germline V and J ends were trimmed by 1 base and 1 base, with 7 bases remaining between them. The germline CDR1 and CDR2 sequences are SGHNT and YENEEA. The study drew all its donors from Caucasian adults living in Nashville, Tennessee. TCRdb's table, derived via immunoSEQ multiplex PCR, lists solely in-frame clones and lacks some. This repertoire shows hundreds of thousands of clones, just over 75% found once; its top ten account for more than 10%. The sequence was collected from a woman between 35 and 50 years old in good health. Some clones in this sample may be carry-over from other donors' samples. The chain carries TRBV11-3 and TRBJ2-2, with D perhaps matching TRBD2 (5 bases). Sequenced material: PBMCs. The CDR3 DNA sequence: TGTGCCAGCAGCTTAGGGGAGTGGAACACCGGGGAGCTGTTTTTT. Translating it yields CASSLGEWNTGELFF. Based on the CDR3 plus reference TRBV11-3 and TRBJ2-2, the full variable domain is EAGVVQSPRYKIIEKKQPVAFWCNPISGHNTLYWYLQNLGQGPELLIRYENEEAVDDSQLPKDRFSAERLKGVDSTLKIQPAELGDSAVYLCASSLGEWNTGELFFGEGSRLTVL.